A selection of T cell receptor beta chains follows, all from one sample in a study of blood T cells in healthy people across ages. Via MiXCR, TCRdb re-called the 5' RACE reads, giving one row per CDR3 protein. The sample has about 970,000 distinct CDR3 sequences, roughly 47% seen once; the top ten hold 20% to 25%. The sample comprised blood. All receptors derive from a woman in her sixties in good health. Both conserved end residues are part of each CDR3. A D gene is named only where the DNA matches it firmly. Size is omitted from some rows. Given values are once, few, many or a class for expanded clones.

J gene,clone size,D gene,V gene,CDR3 protein,CDR3 DNA
TRBJ1-1,-,-,TRBV12-3/TRBV12-4,CASTLGVRQNTEAFF,TGTGCCAGCACCTTAGGTGTTCGGCAAAACACTGAAGCTTTCTTT
TRBJ2-7,-,-,TRBV6-5,CASSYSMGQHSYEQYF,TGTGCCAGCAGTTACTCGATGGGCCAGCACTCCTACGAGCAGTACTTC
TRBJ2-7,few,TRBD2,TRBV4-1,CASSQLAGGLYYEQYF,TGCGCCAGCAGCCAATTAGCGGGAGGACTATATTACGAGCAGTACTTC
TRBJ2-7,-,TRBD2,TRBV3-1,CASSRAGPYHEQYF,TGTGCCAGCAGCAGAGCGGGGCCTTACCACGAGCAGTACTTC
TRBJ2-7,few,-,TRBV20-1,CSARGRRASGYEQYF,TGCAGTGCTAGAGGTAGAAGAGCCTCGGGATACGAGCAGTACTTC
TRBJ2-3,-,TRBD1,TRBV20-1,CSAQRGRRDSDTQYF,TGCAGTGCTCAAAGGGGGCGCCGAGACTCAGATACGCAGTATTTT
TRBJ2-7,-,TRBD2,TRBV11-2,CASRPLAGGRSYEQYF,TGTGCCAGCAGGCCCTTGGCGGGAGGGAGGTCCTACGAGCAGTACTTC
TRBJ2-1,-,-,TRBV20-1,CSARDVPPDAYNEQFF,TGCAGTGCTAGAGATGTGCCTCCGGACGCCTACAATGAGCAGTTCTTC
TRBJ2-1,-,-,TRBV7-6,CASSLAGAALEQFF,TGTGCCAGCAGCTTAGCGGGAGCGGCTCTTGAGCAGTTCTTC
TRBJ2-1,-,TRBD1,TRBV7-8,CASSSRKPGQGKYNEQFF,TGTGCCAGCAGCTCCCGAAAACCGGGACAGGGTAAATACAATGAGCAGTTCTTC
TRBJ1-2,-,-,TRBV3-1,CASSADAGAGGYTF,TGTGCCAGCAGCGCTGATGCGGGGGCAGGGGGCTACACCTTC
TRBJ2-7,-,-,TRBV7-6,CASNWDTGEQYF,TGTGCCAGCAATTGGGACACCGGGGAGCAGTACTTC
TRBJ1-4,-,-,TRBV27,CASSLWGGNEKLFF,TGTGCCAGCAGTTTGTGGGGGGGGAATGAAAAACTGTTTTTT
TRBJ2-1,-,TRBD2,TRBV27,CASSERLARPYNEQFF,TGTGCCAGCAGTGAGCGACTAGCTCGGCCCTACAATGAGCAGTTCTTC
TRBJ2-3,-,-,TRBV12-3/TRBV12-4,CASQGRGGTDTQYF,TGTGCTTCACAGGGCAGAGGGGGCACAGATACGCAGTATTTT
TRBJ1-5,once,-,TRBV20-1,CSARTEISNQPQHF,TGCAGTGCTAGGACAGAGATCAGCAATCAGCCCCAGCATTTT
TRBJ2-3,few,-,TRBV4-1,CASSQYLPARRSTDTQYF,TGCGCCAGCAGCCAGTATCTTCCGGCCCGGAGAAGCACAGATACGCAGTATTTT
TRBJ2-6,few,-,TRBV5-1,CASSLPGYNLSGANVLTF,TGCGCCAGCAGCTTGCCAGGTTACAATCTCTCTGGGGCCAACGTCCTGACTTTC
TRBJ2-3,-,-,TRBV4-1,CASSRPTSTDTQYF,TGCGCCAGCAGCCGCCCTACTAGCACAGATACGCAGTATTTT
TRBJ2-5,-,-,TRBV10-1,CAISEGTPETQYF,TGTGCCATCAGTGAGGGGACACCAGAGACCCAGTACTTC
TRBJ2-7,few,TRBD1,TRBV27,CASRQNRDSSYEQYF,TGTGCCAGCAGACAAAACCGGGACAGCTCCTACGAGCAGTACTTC
TRBJ2-5,few,-,TRBV10-1,CASSESDLRETQYF,TGCGCCAGCAGTGAGTCGGACCTAAGGGAGACCCAGTACTTC
TRBJ2-3,many,TRBD2,TRBV2,CASTPRGGGTDTQYF,TGTGCCAGCACCCCTCGCGGGGGTGGCACAGATACGCAGTATTTT
TRBJ2-5,few,-,TRBV4-2,CASSQDYRVREQYF,TGTGCCAGCAGCCAAGACTACAGGGTCCGGGAGCAGTACTTC
TRBJ2-7,many,-,TRBV12-3/TRBV12-4,CASRWTVDTYEQYF,TGTGCCAGCAGGTGGACTGTCGACACCTACGAGCAGTACTTC
TRBJ1-5,-,-,TRBV28,CASSLIEGFGQPQHF,TGTGCCAGCAGTCTTATCGAGGGATTCGGTCAGCCCCAGCATTTT
TRBJ2-5,-,-,TRBV20-1,CSARVTGVPTQYF,TGCAGTGCTAGAGTTACTGGGGTCCCGACCCAGTACTTC